The clone carrying this T cell receptor (beta chain) was found once. Genomic DNA constituted the template upon which TCR beta VDJ and CDR3 profiling was performed. One entry per CDR3 protein, called by TCRdb with MiXCR from the reads. This table has 100,000 to 120,000 distinct CDR3 sequences, around 53% appearing once. These data are taken from a study of CD8+CD57+ T cells in acquired aplastic anemia. As for the study in general: Sorted CD4+ and CD8+ cells yielded DNA averaging around 3 ug.

V lost 5 bases, J lost 10 bases, and 9 bases lay in between. Per the germline V gene, CDR1 is LNHDA and CDR2 is SQIVND (reference sequence). This CDR3 region has 11 residues. The TCR originated in a human donor in good health, serving as a control. Sequencing used sorted CD4+, CD8+, or CD8+CD57+ T cells (not recorded which) from PBMCs. This chain uses TRBV19 with TRBJ2-1; TRBD2 is a possible D gene (5 bases). The CDR3 nucleotides read TGTGCCAGTAGTCAGCCGGGAGAGCAGTTCTTC. Translation: CASSQPGEQFF.